This T cell receptor beta chain was recorded in a study of CD8+ T cells in alopecia areata. Study at large: Treated patients were given 5 to 10 mg oral tofacitinib twice daily. Broader study findings: In lesional scalp, particularly from alopecia totalis/universalis, clonality was higher than in normal scalp. Links between baseline CD8+ expansion and response need larger treated cohorts.

RNA was extracted and reverse transcribed into cDNA as the sequencing template. Generated by immunoSEQ multiplex PCR, the TCRdb table keeps only in-frame clones and is missing some. This sample has 150,000 to 200,000 clones, with around 59% found just once. Treatment reported: oral pan-JAK inhibitor, 5-10 mg twice daily. In alopecia areata patients, both lesional scalp punch biopsies and peripheral blood were collected. Germline V gives CDR1 MGHDK, CDR2 SYGVNS. The V gene lost 1 base and the J gene lost 7 bases, with 14 bases spanning the gap. CDR3 length: 16 residues. Points on this clone: Antigen specificity is unknown.

This specimen consisted of CD4+ T cells sorted from blood, obtained at week 24, from a patient treated with tofacitinib. The clonotype comes from a human donor with alopecia areata. V usage is TRBV25-1 and J usage is TRBJ1-6, with D maybe TRBD1 (5 bases). The CDR3 sequence: CASSELGRQRNSPLHF. In nucleotides, the CDR3 is TGTGCCAGCAGTGAATTAGGGCGACAGCGCAATTCACCCCTCCACTTT.